Below, 20 T cell receptor beta chains from the same sample are listed, as sequenced in a study of blood T cell repertoires in COVID-19. The assay was immunoSEQ multiplex PCR, and TCRdb's table has in-frame clones only and misses some. Among about 170,000 clones, about 86% were seen once, and the ten largest hold 9.5% to 13%. The sequencing sample was made of peripheral blood. The receptors were gathered from an older woman with COVID-19, enrolled during active disease.

The V gene is TRBV7-8, the J gene TRBJ1-2; D may be TRBD1 (5 bases). The CDR3 runs 14 residues. Between the trimmed V and J ends, which lost 0 bases and 8 bases, there was a span of 13 bases. The germline V gene has CDR1 SGHVS and CDR2 FQNEAQ. CDR3 sequence reads: CASSLALQGRGYTF. The CDR3 DNA reads as TGTGCCAGCAGCTTAGCGCTGCAGGGTCGAGGCTACACCTTC.

CDR3 nucleotides: TGTGCTAGTGGTTTGGGCCAGGGGGACTATGGCTACACCTTC. It codes for CASGLGQGDYGYTF. The chain is built from TRBV12-5 and TRBJ1-2, with TRBD1 matching over 7 bases. After removal of 1 base from V and 3 bases from J, the junction contained 2 bases not matched to a gene. CDR3 size: 14 residues. Germline V gene data show CDR1 as LGHNT and CDR2 as FRNRAP.

The J gene is TRBJ2-7, the V gene TRBV18; 11 positions agree with TRBD2. Germline-derived CDR1 and CDR2 are KGHSH and LQKENI. Germline trimming cut 5 bases from V and 1 base from J; bases unmatched to any gene: 4. This CDR3 is 15 amino acids long. CDR3 nucleotide sequence: TGTGCCAGCTCATCCGGGACTAGCGGTTCCTACGAGCAGTACTTC. This encodes CASSSGTSGSYEQYF. The full variable domain, with the rest looked up from reference TRBV18 and TRBJ2-7, is NAGVMQNPRHLVRRRGQEARLRCSPMKGHSHVYWYRQLPEEGLKFMVYLQKENIIDESGMPKERFSAEFPKEGPSILRIQQVVRGDSAAYFCASSSGTSGSYEQYFGPGTRLTVT.

The chain uses TRBV3-1 (or the pseudogene TRBV3-2) and TRBJ1-6; 10 bases align to TRBD1. Germline V gene data show CDR1 as LGHDT and CDR2 as YNNKEL (reference sequence). The J segment lost 9 bases and the V segment lost 2 bases, leaving 4 bases of the junction unmatched. The CDR3 is made up of 15 amino acids. The CDR3 spells CASSQRTGGSSPLHF. As DNA, the CDR3 is TGTGCCAGCAGCCAACGGACAGGGGGAAGTTCACCCCTCCACTTT.

The rearrangement joins TRBV4-3 to TRBJ2-7; D remains ambiguous. Trimming cost V 0 bases and J 3 bases, with 12 bases left between them. The CDR3 length is 15 residues. CDR1 is LGHNA, CDR2 YSLEER, per germline. CDR3 bases: TGCGCCAGCAGCCAAGAGGGCTCCCCGTACTACGAGCAGTACTTC. Its translation is CASSQEGSPYYEQYF.

Written as DNA, the CDR3 is TGTGCCAGCAGCCTTATGCGGGGGAACACTGAAGCTTTCTTT. Its translation: CASSLMRGNTEAFF. The J gene is TRBJ1-1, the V gene TRBV7-2, with D unclear. CDR1 is SGHTA, CDR2 FQGNSA, per germline. CDR3 size: 14 residues. Trimming pared 5 bases from V and 1 base from J, leaving 11 bases between.

There are a few counts of this clone. The CDR3 reads CASSQGGYSEQYF. CDR3 coding DNA: TGTGCCAGCAGCCAAGGGGGCTATTCCGAGCAGTACTTC. V usage is TRBV11-3 and J usage is TRBJ2-7; TRBD1 agrees at 7 bases. Per the germline V gene, CDR1 is SGHNT and CDR2 is YENEEA. This CDR3 contains 13 residues. J was trimmed by 6 bases and V by 5 bases; bases with no gene match: 7.

The rearrangement joins TRBV10-1 to TRBJ2-2; 8 positions agree with TRBD2. CDR3 length: 15 residues. The V gene's germline CDR1 is WNHNN and CDR2 SYGVQD (reference sequence). V lost 10 bases to trimming and J lost 1 base; unmatched junction nucleotides: 8. The CDR3 protein is CAKRELAGNTGELFF. The CDR3 bases are TGCGCCAAAAGGGAGCTAGCGGGGAACACCGGGGAGCTGTTTTTT.

The chain combines TRBV12-3 or TRBV12-4 with TRBJ1-2, with D uncertain. Trimming shortened V by 1 base and J by 8 bases, and 8 bases separated the two germline ends. CDR3 length: 12 amino acids. The CDR3 sequence: CASSLGTLGYTF. In nucleotides, the CDR3 is TGTGCCAGCAGTTTAGGTACTCTAGGCTACACCTTC.

The CDR3 here is CASSPWTSGPPTGHEQFF. The CDR3, as DNA: TGTGCCAGCAGCCCATGGACTAGCGGGCCCCCCACCGGACATGAGCAGTTCTTC. The chain is built from TRBV3-1 (or the pseudogene TRBV3-2) and TRBJ2-1; 11 bases line up with TRBD2. CDR3 size: 18 residues. Germline V gene sequence: CDR1 LGHDT, CDR2 YNNKEL (reference sequence). V lost 4 bases to trimming and J lost 8 bases; unmatched junction nucleotides: 16.

The chain joins TRBV7-3 to TRBJ2-2, with TRBD1 matching 9 bases. V gave up 2 bases and J gave up 6 bases; unmatched junction bases: 1. CDR3 length: 14 residues. The germline V gene has CDR1 SGHTA and CDR2 FQGTGA. The chain's CDR3 is CASSLGTGPGELFF. The CDR3 DNA is TGTGCCAGCAGCTTAGGGACAGGGCCCGGGGAGCTGTTTTTT.

The CDR3: CASSLGLALDTQYF. CDR3 DNA: TGTGCCAGCAGCTTGGGACTAGCTTTAGATACGCAGTATTTT. This sequence joins TRBV11-1 and TRBJ2-3; 9 bases match TRBD2. The V gene's germline CDR1 is SGHAT and CDR2 FQDESV (reference sequence). Trimming cost V 3 bases and J 5 bases; bases outside gene matches: 3. The CDR3 totals 14 residues.

This clone was seen a single time. The V gene is TRBV20-1, the J gene TRBJ1-5, with D perhaps matching TRBD1 (5 bases). Trimming shortened V by 3 bases and J by 0 bases, and 18 bases separated the two germline ends. Germline V gene sequence: CDR1 DFQATT, CDR2 SNEGSKA (reference sequence). The CDR3 is 17 residues long. The CDR3 nucleotides read TGCAGTGCTAGTTTCCCAGGCGGAGGGGATAGCAATCAGCCCCAGCATTTT. It yields the protein CSASFPGGGDSNQPQHF.

The chain links TRBV4-1 to TRBJ2-7; TRBD2 agrees at 10 bases. Germline CDR1 MGHRA, CDR2 YSYEKL. The CDR3 loop spans 16 amino acids. The V segment lost 3 bases and the J segment 0 bases; nucleotides outside the gene matches: 5. The CDR3 region is CASSQRAGGGSYEQYF. The CDR3 DNA sequence: TGCGCCAGCAGCCAGAGAGCGGGAGGGGGCTCCTACGAGCAGTACTTC.

The chain employs TRBV27 and TRBJ2-5; 10 nucleotides match TRBD1. The V gene's germline CDR1 is MNHEY and CDR2 SMNVEV (reference sequence). Trimming removed 1 base from V and 5 bases from J; junction bases left unmatched: 7. The CDR3 covers 16 residues. The CDR3: CASSLYRDRGWETQYF. CDR3 in DNA: TGTGCCAGCAGTTTATATCGGGACAGGGGTTGGGAGACCCAGTACTTC.

This clone was seen once. The gene calls are TRBV5-1 and TRBJ2-5; 9 bases fit TRBD1. V lost 3 bases and J lost 5; bases outside the gene matches: 8. Germline loops: CDR1 SGHRS, CDR2 YFSETQ. This CDR3 contains 15 residues. DNA for the CDR3: TGCGCCAGCAGCTCCGGGACAGGGCTCGGCGAGACCCAGTACTTC. Residues: CASSSGTGLGETQYF.

This clone has only a few counts. The J gene is TRBJ2-7, the V gene TRBV6-5, with 8 positions matching TRBD2. CDR1 is MNHEY and CDR2 is SVGAGI in the germline V gene. V gave up 6 bases and J gave up 3 bases; unmatched junction bases: 10. The CDR3 totals 15 residues. The chain's CDR3 is CASRLSGSSNYEQYF. The CDR3 region has the DNA TGTGCCAGCAGACTGAGCGGGAGCTCCAACTACGAGCAGTACTTC.

The rearrangement uses TRBV11-2 and TRBJ2-1, with 7 nucleotides matching TRBD1. V lost 4 bases, J lost 2 bases, and 2 bases stayed unmatched. This CDR3 has 14 amino acids. Germline loops: CDR1 SGHAT, CDR2 FQNNGV. CDR3 in amino acids: CASSYTGAYNEQFF. The DNA for the CDR3 is TGTGCCAGCAGCTACACAGGGGCCTACAATGAGCAGTTCTTC.

The chain uses TRBV4-3 and TRBJ2-1; 8 bases align to TRBD2. The CDR3 length is 16 residues. The germline gives CDR1 LGHNA, CDR2 YSLEER. V was clipped by 4 bases and J by 1 base; unmatched bases: 6. The CDR3 bases are TGCGCCAGCAGCCGCAGACTAGCGACATCCTACAATGAGCAGTTCTTC. It is translated as CASSRRLATSYNEQFF.

This clone was observed a single time. The chain links TRBV7-5 to TRBJ1-2; the table's D call TRBD1 went unverified against the DNA. TRBV7-5 is marked as a pseudogene. This CDR3 spans 15 amino acids. The CDR3 sequence is CARSLVSRGNYGYTF. CDR3 coding DNA: TGTGCCAGAAGCTTAGTAAGCAGGGGAAACTATGGCTACACCTTC.